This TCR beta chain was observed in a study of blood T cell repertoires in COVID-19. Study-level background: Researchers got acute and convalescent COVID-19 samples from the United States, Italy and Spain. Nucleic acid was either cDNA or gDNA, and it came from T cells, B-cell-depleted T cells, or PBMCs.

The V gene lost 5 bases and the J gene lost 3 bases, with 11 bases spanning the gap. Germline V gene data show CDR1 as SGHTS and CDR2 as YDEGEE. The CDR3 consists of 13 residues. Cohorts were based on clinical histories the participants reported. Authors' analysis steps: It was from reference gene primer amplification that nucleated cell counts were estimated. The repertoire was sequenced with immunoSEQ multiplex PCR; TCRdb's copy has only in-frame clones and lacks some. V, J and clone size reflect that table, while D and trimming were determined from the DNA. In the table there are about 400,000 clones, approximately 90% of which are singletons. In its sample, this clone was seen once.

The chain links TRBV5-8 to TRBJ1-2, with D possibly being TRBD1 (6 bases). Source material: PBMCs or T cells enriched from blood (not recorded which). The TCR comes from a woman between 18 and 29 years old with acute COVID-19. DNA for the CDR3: TGTGCCAGCAGGGAACGACAGGACTATGGCTACACCTTC. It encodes CASRERQDYGYTF.